Below, 14 T cell receptor beta chains from the same sample are listed, as sequenced in a study of blood T cell repertoires in COVID-19. The protocol was immunoSEQ multiplex PCR, while the TCRdb copy is restricted to in-frame clones and leaves out a portion. This sample has 150,000 to 200,000 clones, with approximately 84% found just once. Sequencing was carried out using PBMCs or T cells enriched from blood (not recorded which). The source of these receptors is a human donor with acute COVID-19. The donor label of this sample is uncertain.

This sequence joins TRBV2 and TRBJ2-5; 7 bases fit TRBD1. Losses at the gene ends were 6 bases for V and 6 bases for J; bases not matched to a gene: 10. The CDR3 is 14 amino acids. The germline V gene has CDR1 SNHLY and CDR2 FYNNEI. The CDR3 sequence: CASRPDRVWQTQYF. DNA for the CDR3: TGTGCCAGCAGGCCCGACAGGGTTTGGCAGACCCAGTACTTC.

The V and J genes are TRBV7-3 and TRBJ2-5; D might be TRBD2 (5 bases). V was clipped by 3 bases and J by 2 bases, with 10 bases between them. CDR3 length: 14 amino acids. The germline CDR1 and CDR2 sequences are SGHTA and FQGTGA. CDR3 nucleotides: TGTGCCAGCAGCTTGATAGCGTCGCAAGAGACCCAGTACTTC. Its protein is CASSLIASQETQYF. The whole variable domain, remainder taken from reference TRBV7-3 and TRBJ2-5, is GAGVSQTPSNKVTEKGKYVELRCDPISGHTALYWYRQSLGQGPEFLIYFQGTGAADDSGLPNDRFFAVRPEGSVSTLKIQRTERGDSAVYLCASSLIASQETQYFGPGTRLLVL.

V and J are TRBV19 and TRBJ1-1; possible D gene TRBD1, 6 bases. Trimming cost V 3 bases and J 3 bases, with 8 bases left between them. Germline lookup yields CDR1 LNHDA and CDR2 SQIVND (reference sequence). The CDR3 consists of 13 residues. The CDR3 spells CASSMKGDTEAFF. Written as DNA, the CDR3 is TGTGCCAGTAGTATGAAGGGGGACACTGAAGCTTTCTTT.

The chain links TRBV5-1 to TRBJ1-4; the D gene is possibly TRBD1 (5 bases). This CDR3 has 15 amino acids. CDR1 and CDR2 (germline): SGHRS, YFSETQ. V was shortened by 4 bases and J by 4 bases, with 14 bases between the two germline ends. The CDR3 region has the DNA TGCGCCAGCAGCGTGGGACGGGGGTTTAATGAAAAACTGTTTTTT. Encoded protein: CASSVGRGFNEKLFF.

In its sample, this clone was seen once. The chain carries TRBV7-2 and TRBJ2-5; 8 bases fit TRBD2. This CDR3 is 14 amino acids long. Trimming removed 2 bases from V and 4 bases from J; junction bases left unmatched: 3. The V gene's germline CDR1 is SGHTA and CDR2 FQGNSA. CDR3 region: CASSLPGLGETQYF. DNA for the CDR3: TGTGCCAGCAGCTTACCGGGACTAGGAGAGACCCAGTACTTC.

The chain has TRBV28 and TRBJ2-2; D might be TRBD2 (6 bases). Germline lookup yields CDR1 MDHEN and CDR2 SYDVKM. V was cut by 8 bases and J by 3 bases, with 7 bases left in between. CDR3 length: 12 amino acids. The CDR3 sequence: CASGGYTGELFF. As DNA, the CDR3 is TGTGCCAGCGGGGGGTACACCGGGGAGCTGTTTTTT.

This rearrangement joins TRBV19 to TRBJ2-1; D perhaps matches TRBD2 (6 bases). V lost 7 bases, J lost 3 bases, and 13 bases lay in between. CDR3 size: 14 residues. Germline V gives CDR1 LNHDA, CDR2 SQIVND (reference sequence). CDR3 sequence (DNA): TGTGCCAGTAACCCGGGACTTTTCTACAATGAGCAGTTCTTC. As protein: CASNPGLFYNEQFF.

The chain has TRBV7-9 and TRBJ1-2, with a possible D match to TRBD1 (6 bases). In germline, CDR1 is SEHNR, CDR2 FQNEAQ (reference sequence). Deletions cut 3 bases from V and 4 bases from J, with 9 bases between. The CDR3 length is 13 residues. The CDR3 here is CASSFSGVYGYTF. The CDR3 coding sequence is TGTGCCAGCAGCTTCTCAGGGGTCTATGGCTACACCTTC.

The V and J genes are TRBV30 and TRBJ1-5; possible D gene TRBD1, 6 bases. The CDR3 spans 14 residues. CDR1 and CDR2 (germline): GTSNPN, SVGIG (reference sequence). V was cut by 1 base and J by 4 bases, with 11 bases left in between. The CDR3 protein is CAWSEGGLNQPQHF. The CDR3 DNA is TGTGCCTGGAGTGAGGGGGGGTTGAATCAGCCCCAGCATTTT. Supplemented by reference TRBV30 and TRBJ1-5, the full variable domain reads SQTIHQWPATLVQPVGSPLSLECTVEGTSNPNLYWYRQAAGRGLQLLFYSVGIGQISSEVPQNLSASRPQDRQFILSSKKLLLSDSGFYLCAWSEGGLNQPQHFGDGTRLSIL.

V gene TRBV5-1 combines with J gene TRBJ2-2; 8 positions match TRBD2. CDR3 length: 16 residues. The germline CDR1 and CDR2 sequences are SGHRS and YFSETQ. Trimming cost V 0 bases and J 5 bases; bases outside gene matches: 6. The CDR3 loop is CASSLALAGSTGELFF. CDR3 bases: TGCGCCAGCAGCTTGGCCCTAGCGGGTAGTACCGGGGAGCTGTTTTTT. Full variable domain (rest looked up from reference TRBV5-1 and TRBJ2-2): KAGVTQTPRYLIKTRGQQVTLSCSPISGHRSVSWYQQTPGQGLQFLFEYFSETQRNKGNFPGRFSGRQFSNSRSEMNVSTLELGDSALYLCASSLALAGSTGELFFGEGSRLTVL.

V usage is TRBV24-1 and J usage is TRBJ2-7, with D tentatively TRBD2 (5 bases). CDR1 and CDR2 from the germline V gene are KGHDR and SFDVKD. V lost 4 bases and J 5 bases, leaving 14 bases between the germline ends. The CDR3 is made up of 14 amino acids. The CDR3 loop is CATSDPLEGHEQYF. Written as DNA, the CDR3 is TGTGCCACCAGTGACCCACTAGAGGGCCACGAGCAGTACTTC.

This clone was observed once. The rearrangement uses TRBV19 and TRBJ2-3; the D gene is possibly TRBD2 (7 bases). The ends were cut back, 1 base at V and 2 bases at J, with 13 bases in the middle. CDR3 length: 16 residues. Germline CDR1 is LNHDA and CDR2 is SQIVND (reference sequence). CDR3 DNA: TGTGCCAGTAGTATAGGGGGAGGGGGGTCCACAGATACGCAGTATTTT. Its protein product is CASSIGGGGSTDTQYF. Supplemented by reference TRBV19 and TRBJ2-3, the full variable domain reads DGGITQSPKYLFRKEGQNVTLSCEQNLNHDAMYWYRQDPGQGLRLIYYSQIVNDFQKGDIAEGYSVSREKKESFPLTVTSAQKNPTAFYLCASSIGGGGSTDTQYFGPGTRLTVL.

The chain carries TRBV12-3 or TRBV12-4 and TRBJ2-5; TRBD2 is a possible D gene (6 bases). The CDR3 covers 13 residues. Deletions cut 6 bases from V and 9 bases from J, with 17 bases between. CDR3 loop: CASSPEGTGAQYF. The CDR3 DNA is TGTGCCAGCAGCCCTGAGGGGACGGGGGCCCAGTACTTC.

This clone appeared a few times. The chain carries TRBV7-3 and TRBJ2-1; 14 nucleotides line up with TRBD2. V lost 5 bases to trimming and J lost 10 bases; unmatched junction nucleotides: 7. CDR1 SGHTA and CDR2 FQGTGA come from the germline V gene. This CDR3 contains 15 residues. The CDR3 nucleotides read TGTGCCAGCAGCACCCTCGGACTAGCGGGGGGAGAGCAGTTCTTC. This gives the protein CASSTLGLAGGEQFF.